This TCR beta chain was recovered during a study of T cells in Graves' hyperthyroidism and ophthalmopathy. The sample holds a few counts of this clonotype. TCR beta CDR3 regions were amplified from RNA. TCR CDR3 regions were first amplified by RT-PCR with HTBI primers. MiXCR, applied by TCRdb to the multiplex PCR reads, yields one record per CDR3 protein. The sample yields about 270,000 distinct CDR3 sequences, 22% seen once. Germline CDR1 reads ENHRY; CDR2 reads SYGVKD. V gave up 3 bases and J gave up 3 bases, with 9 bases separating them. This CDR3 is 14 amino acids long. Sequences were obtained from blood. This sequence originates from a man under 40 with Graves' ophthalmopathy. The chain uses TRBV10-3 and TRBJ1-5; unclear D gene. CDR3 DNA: TGTGCCATCAGTGACGGCGGGCCCAATCAGCCCCAGCATTTT. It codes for CAISDGGPNQPQHF.